The 5 T cell receptor beta chains below were found in one sample sequenced in a study of blood T cell repertoires in COVID-19 (dated by TCRdb to about 2020). Libraries were constructed by the immunoSEQ multiplex PCR assay. Drawn from immuneACCESS, this table holds only the in-frame rearrangements with V and J called that TCRdb kept. Clones are partly lost; checked studies trace under half to an unresolved V gene and leave the rest unexplained. The sample table shows fewer than 450,000 clones, and nearly 90% are seen once. The top ten clonotypes cover more than 2% of the sample. Material for sequencing was PBMCs or T cells enriched from blood (not recorded which). These receptors were taken from a woman in her thirties or forties with acute COVID-19.

The chain recombines TRBV30 with TRBJ1-5; TRBD1 matches at 8 bases. Trimming removed 6 bases from V and 6 bases from J; junction bases left unmatched: 7. This CDR3 spans 13 amino acids. CDR1 is GTSNPN and CDR2 is SVGIG in the germline V gene (reference sequence). The CDR3 protein is CACRDRGGQPQHF. Written as DNA, the CDR3 is TGTGCCTGCCGAGACAGGGGAGGTCAGCCCCAGCATTTT.

This chain joins TRBV12-5 and TRBJ1-2, with 10 bases lining up with TRBD1. The germline CDR1 and CDR2 sequences are LGHNT and FRNRAP. This CDR3 is 13 amino acids long. Trimming cost V 4 bases and J 8 bases; bases outside gene matches: 4. The CDR3, as DNA: TGTGCTAGTGGTTCAGGGGACAGGGGAGGCTACACCTTC. It is translated as CASGSGDRGGYTF.

This clone was recorded once. V is TRBV24-1 and J is TRBJ2-3; D not certain. Trimming left V 4 bases short and J 4 bases short, with 8 bases between. This CDR3 is 13 amino acids long. Germline CDR1 reads KGHDR; CDR2 reads SFDVKD. The CDR3 DNA reads as TGTGCCACCAGTGACGTTTCTCCAGATACGCAGTATTTT. Encoded protein: CATSDVSPDTQYF.

The CDR3 bases are TGTGCCACCAGCAGAGATACAGCGGGGGTGGACAATGAGCAGTTCTTC. Its translation is CATSRDTAGVDNEQFF. The V gene is TRBV15, the J gene TRBJ2-1; TRBD2 agrees at 8 bases. The CDR3 runs 16 residues. Germline assignment: CDR1 LNHNV and CDR2 YYDKDF (reference sequence). V gave up 0 bases and J gave up 5 bases; unmatched junction bases: 6.

This clone showed up just once. The chain joins TRBV2 to TRBJ1-1; maybe TRBD1 (6 bases). Per germline, CDR1 SNHLY and CDR2 FYNNEI. The V and J ends lost 4 bases and 6 bases respectively, with 12 bases between them. This CDR3 spans 13 amino acids. CDR3 coding DNA: TGTGCCAGCAGTGCAGGAGGGGGGGCTGAAGCTTTCTTT. As protein: CASSAGGGAEAFF. The full variable domain, its missing parts supplied by reference TRBV2 and TRBJ1-1, is EPEVTQTPSHQVTQMGQEVILRCVPISNHLYFYWYRQILGQKVEFLVSFYNNEISEKSEIFDDQFSVERPDGSNFTLKIRSTKLEDSAMYFCASSAGGGAEAFFGQGTRLTVV.